This TCR beta chain was sequenced during a study of T cell repertoires in cytomegalovirus infection. Notes on this clonotype: Its antigen is as yet unknown.

TCRdb recomputed calls from the reads with MiXCR, one row per CDR3 protein. The repertoire holds about 110,000 distinct CDR3 sequences, around 28% seen once, with 80% to 90% in the top ten. Germline lookup yields CDR1 SGHTA and CDR2 FQGNSA. With V trimmed by 6 bases and J by 6 bases, 14 bases remained unmatched. There are 16 residues in the CDR3. This rearrangement joins TRBV7-2 to TRBJ2-7, with 10 bases matching TRBD1. This sequence was found in a human donor in good health (CMV status not recorded). Some clones in this sample may be carry-over from other donors' samples. The material sequenced was CD8+ T cells from cultured PBMCs, taken from culture after CMV antigen stimulation. The CDR3 DNA reads TGTGCCAGCAGTCTTGCCCCTCGGACAGGGGGGGGCGAGCAGTACTTC. Protein product: CASSLAPRTGGGEQYF.